This TCR beta chain was retrieved from a study of shared clonotypes between healthy human individuals. The study's findings and limits: The diversity represented, both genetic and in exposure history, was limited by few donors.

On this clone itself: Its specificity is not known.

The naive CD8 subset, CD45RO-negative cells positively selected for CCR7, excluded terminally differentiated effector memory CD45RA+ cells. Method: immunoSEQ multiplex PCR; TCRdb's copy keeps in-frame clones and lacks some. The sample yields nearly 2 million clones, 85% to 95% seen once. The CDR3 extends over 18 amino acids. The origin of this receptor is a man younger than 30 in good health. V and J are TRBV1 and TRBJ2-7; TRBD2 is taken as the D call from the table, unchecked against the DNA. TRBV1 is listed as a pseudogene. The specimen was naive CD8+ T cells sorted from blood. The CDR3 protein is CTSSQDYHERGSSYEQYF. In DNA, the CDR3 is TGCACCAGCAGCCAAGATTACCATGAGCGGGGCAGCTCCTACGAGCAGTACTTC.